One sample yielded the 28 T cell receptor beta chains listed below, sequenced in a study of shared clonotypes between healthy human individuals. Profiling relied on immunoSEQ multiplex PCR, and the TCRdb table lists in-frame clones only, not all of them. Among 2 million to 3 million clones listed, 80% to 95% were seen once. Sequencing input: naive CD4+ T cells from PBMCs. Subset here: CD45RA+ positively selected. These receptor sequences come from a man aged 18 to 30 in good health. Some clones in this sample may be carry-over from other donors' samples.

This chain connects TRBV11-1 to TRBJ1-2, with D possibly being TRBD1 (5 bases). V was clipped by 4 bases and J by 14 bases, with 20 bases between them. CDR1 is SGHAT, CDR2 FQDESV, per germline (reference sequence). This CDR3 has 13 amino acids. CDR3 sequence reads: CASSYRDGMAGTF. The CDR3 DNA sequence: TGTGCCAGCAGCTATCGGGACGGTATGGCGGGGACCTTC.

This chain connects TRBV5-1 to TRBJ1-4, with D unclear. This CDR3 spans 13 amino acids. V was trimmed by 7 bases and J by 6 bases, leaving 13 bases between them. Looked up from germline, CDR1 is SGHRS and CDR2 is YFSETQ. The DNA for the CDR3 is TGCGCCAGCCGACCTGGGGTGGATGAAAAACTGTTTTTT. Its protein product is CASRPGVDEKLFF.

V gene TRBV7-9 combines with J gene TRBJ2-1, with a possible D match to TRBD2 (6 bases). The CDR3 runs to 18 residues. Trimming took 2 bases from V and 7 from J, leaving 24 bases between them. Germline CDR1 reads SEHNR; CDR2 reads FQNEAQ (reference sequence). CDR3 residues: CASSLPRGGRMFGNEQFF. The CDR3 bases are TGTGCCAGCAGCTTACCTCGTGGGGGGAGGATGTTCGGGAATGAGCAGTTCTTC.

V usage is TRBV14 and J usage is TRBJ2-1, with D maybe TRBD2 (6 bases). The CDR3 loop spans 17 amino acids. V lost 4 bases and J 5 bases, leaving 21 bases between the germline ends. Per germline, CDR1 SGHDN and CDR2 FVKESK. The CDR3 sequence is CASSRAYGTPTHNEQFF. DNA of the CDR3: TGTGCCAGCAGCCGCGCCTACGGGACTCCAACCCACAATGAGCAGTTCTTC.

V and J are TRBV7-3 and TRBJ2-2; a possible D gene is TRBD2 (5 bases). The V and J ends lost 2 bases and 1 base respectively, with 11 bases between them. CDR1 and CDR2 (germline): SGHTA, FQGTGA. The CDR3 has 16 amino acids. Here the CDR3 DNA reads TGTGCCAGCAGCTTAGGGGTAGCGCAGAACACCGGGGAGCTGTTTTTT. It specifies CASSLGVAQNTGELFF.

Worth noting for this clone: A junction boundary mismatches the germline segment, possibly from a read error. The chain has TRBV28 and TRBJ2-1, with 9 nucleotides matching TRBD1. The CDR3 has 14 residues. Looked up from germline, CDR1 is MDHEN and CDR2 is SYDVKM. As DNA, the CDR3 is TGTGCCACCAGTTTAGGGGACAGGGACAATGAGCAGTTCTTC. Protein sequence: CATSLGDRDNEQFF. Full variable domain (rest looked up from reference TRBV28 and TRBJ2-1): DVKVTQSSRYLVKRTGEKVFLECVQDMDHENMFWYRQDPGLGLRLIYFSYDVKMKEKGDIPEGYSVSREKKERFSLILESASTNQTSMYLCATSLGDRDNEQFFGPGTRLTVL.

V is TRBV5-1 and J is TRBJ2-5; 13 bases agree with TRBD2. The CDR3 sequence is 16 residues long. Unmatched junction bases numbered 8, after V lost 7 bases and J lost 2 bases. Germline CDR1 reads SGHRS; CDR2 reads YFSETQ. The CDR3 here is CASGGLAGEQQETQYF. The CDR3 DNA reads TGCGCCAGCGGAGGACTAGCGGGAGAGCAACAAGAGACCCAGTACTTC.

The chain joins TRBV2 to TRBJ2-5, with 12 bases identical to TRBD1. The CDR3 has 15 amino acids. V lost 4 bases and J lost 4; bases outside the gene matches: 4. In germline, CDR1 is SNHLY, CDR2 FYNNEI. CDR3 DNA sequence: TGTGCCAGCAGTGGGGACAGGGGGCGCATAGAGACCCAGTACTTC. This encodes CASSGDRGRIETQYF.

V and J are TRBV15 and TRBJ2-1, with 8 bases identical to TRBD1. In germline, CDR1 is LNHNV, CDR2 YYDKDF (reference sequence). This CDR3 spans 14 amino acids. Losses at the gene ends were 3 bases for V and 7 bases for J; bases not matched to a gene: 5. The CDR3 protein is CATSRDRARNEQFF. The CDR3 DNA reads TGTGCCACCAGCAGGGACAGGGCTAGGAATGAGCAGTTCTTC. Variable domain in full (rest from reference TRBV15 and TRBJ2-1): DAMVIQNPRYQVTQFGKPVTLSCSQTLNHNVMYWYQQKSSQAPKLLFHYYDKDFNNEADTPDNFQSRRPNTSFCFLDIRSPGLGDTAMYLCATSRDRARNEQFFGPGTRLTVL.

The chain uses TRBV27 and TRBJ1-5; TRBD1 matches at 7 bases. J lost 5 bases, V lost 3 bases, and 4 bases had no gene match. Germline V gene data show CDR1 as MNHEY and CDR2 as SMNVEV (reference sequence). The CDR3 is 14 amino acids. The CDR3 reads CASSLTGIYQPQHF. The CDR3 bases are TGTGCCAGCAGTTTGACAGGGATATATCAGCCCCAGCATTTT.

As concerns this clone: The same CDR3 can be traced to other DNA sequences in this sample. DNA for the CDR3: TGTGCCAGCACCTGGGGGTACGAGCAGTACTTC. Its protein is CASTWGYEQYF. This rearrangement joins TRBV28 to TRBJ2-7; either TRBD1 or TRBD2 may supply D (5 bases each). The CDR3 contains 11 residues. Deletions cut 7 bases from V and 4 bases from J, with 8 bases between. CDR1 MDHEN and CDR2 SYDVKM come from the germline V gene.

The CDR3 reads CASSSGGLAGMTGELFF. CDR3 sequence (DNA): TGTGCCAGCAGCTCGGGAGGACTAGCGGGGATGACCGGGGAGCTGTTTTTT. The V call is TRBV7-3, the J call TRBJ2-2, with 12 positions matching TRBD2. The junction had 8 bases not matched to a gene; V was cut back by 4 bases and J by 5 bases. CDR3 size: 17 residues. Germline loops: CDR1 SGHTA, CDR2 FQGTGA.

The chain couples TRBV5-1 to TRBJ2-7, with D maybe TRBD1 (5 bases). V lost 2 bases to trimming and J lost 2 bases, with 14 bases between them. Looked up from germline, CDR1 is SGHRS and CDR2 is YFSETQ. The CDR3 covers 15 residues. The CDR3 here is CASSLFQGLTYEQYF. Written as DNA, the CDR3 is TGCGCCAGCAGCTTATTCCAGGGCTTAACCTACGAGCAGTACTTC.

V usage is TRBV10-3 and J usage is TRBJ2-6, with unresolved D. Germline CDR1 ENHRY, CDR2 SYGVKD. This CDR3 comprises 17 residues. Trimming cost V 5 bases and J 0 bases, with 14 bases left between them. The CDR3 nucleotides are TGTGCCATCAGTCCGGAAAGGTTTCTCTCTGGGGCCAACGTCCTGACTTTC. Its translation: CAISPERFLSGANVLTF.

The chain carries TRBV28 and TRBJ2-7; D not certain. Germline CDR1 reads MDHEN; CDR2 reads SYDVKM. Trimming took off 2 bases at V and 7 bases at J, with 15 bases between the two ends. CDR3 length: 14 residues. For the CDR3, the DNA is TGTGCCAGCAGTTTACCTAGGGTAGTGAGGGAGCAGTACTTC. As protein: CASSLPRVVREQYF.

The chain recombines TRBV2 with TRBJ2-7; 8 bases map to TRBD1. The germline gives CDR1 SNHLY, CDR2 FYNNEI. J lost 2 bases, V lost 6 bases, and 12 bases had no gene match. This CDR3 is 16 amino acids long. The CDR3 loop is CASSDPRTGPPYEQYF. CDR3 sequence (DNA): TGTGCCAGCAGCGACCCAAGGACAGGGCCACCCTACGAGCAGTACTTC.

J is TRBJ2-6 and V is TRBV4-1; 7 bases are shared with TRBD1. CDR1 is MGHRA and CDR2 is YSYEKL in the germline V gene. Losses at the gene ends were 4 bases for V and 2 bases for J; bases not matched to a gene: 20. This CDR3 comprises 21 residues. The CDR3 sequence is CASSPPGSSTGSGTGANVLTF. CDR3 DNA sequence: TGCGCCAGCAGCCCCCCAGGGAGTTCGACAGGGAGTGGGACTGGGGCCAACGTCCTGACTTTC.

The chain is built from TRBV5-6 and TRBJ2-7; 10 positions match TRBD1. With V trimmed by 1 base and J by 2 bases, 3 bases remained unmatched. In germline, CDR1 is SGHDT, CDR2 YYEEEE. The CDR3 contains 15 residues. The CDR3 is CASSLRGQGTYEQYF. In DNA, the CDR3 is TGTGCCAGCAGCTTGAGGGGACAGGGGACCTACGAGCAGTACTTC.

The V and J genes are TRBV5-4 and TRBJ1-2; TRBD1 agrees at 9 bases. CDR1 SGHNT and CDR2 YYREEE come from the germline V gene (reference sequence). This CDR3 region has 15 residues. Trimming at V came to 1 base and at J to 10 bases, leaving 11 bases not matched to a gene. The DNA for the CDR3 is TGTGCCAGCAGCTTGCCCGGGACAGGGAAAAAGGCCTACACCTTC. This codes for CASSLPGTGKKAYTF.

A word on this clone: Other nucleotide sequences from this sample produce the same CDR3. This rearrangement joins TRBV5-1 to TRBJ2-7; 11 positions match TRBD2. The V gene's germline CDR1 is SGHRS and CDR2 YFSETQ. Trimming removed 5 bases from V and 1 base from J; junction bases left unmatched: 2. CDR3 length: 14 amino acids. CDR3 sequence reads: CASRTSGDSYEQYF. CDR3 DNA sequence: TGCGCCAGCAGGACTAGCGGGGATTCCTACGAGCAGTACTTC.

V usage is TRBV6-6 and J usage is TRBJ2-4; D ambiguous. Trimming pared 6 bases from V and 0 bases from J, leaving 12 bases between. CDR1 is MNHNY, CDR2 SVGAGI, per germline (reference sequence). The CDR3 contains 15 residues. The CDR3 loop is CASSSGNIAKNIQYF. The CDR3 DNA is TGTGCCAGCAGCTCCGGCAACATAGCCAAAAACATTCAGTACTTC.

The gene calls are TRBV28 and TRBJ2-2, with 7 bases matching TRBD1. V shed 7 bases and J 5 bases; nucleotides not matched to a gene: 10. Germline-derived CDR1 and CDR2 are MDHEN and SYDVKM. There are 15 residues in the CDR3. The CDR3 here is CASTTPRGWTGELFF. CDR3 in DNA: TGTGCCAGCACCACGCCCAGGGGGTGGACCGGGGAGCTGTTTTTT. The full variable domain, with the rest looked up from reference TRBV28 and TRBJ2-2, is DVKVTQSSRYLVKRTGEKVFLECVQDMDHENMFWYRQDPGLGLRLIYFSYDVKMKEKGDIPEGYSVSREKKERFSLILESASTNQTSMYLCASTTPRGWTGELFFGEGSRLTVL.

The CDR3 nucleotides are TGTGCCAGCAGTCCGCCGACGGTAGCCAAAAACATTCAGTACTTC. This gives the protein CASSPPTVAKNIQYF. This rearrangement joins TRBV28 to TRBJ2-4; D is undetermined. With 5 bases removed from V and 0 bases from J, the gap between germline ends came to 11 bases. Germline V gene data show CDR1 as MDHEN and CDR2 as SYDVKM. The CDR3 totals 15 residues. Looking up the rest from reference TRBV28 and TRBJ2-4 gives the full variable domain: DVKVTQSSRYLVKRTGEKVFLECVQDMDHENMFWYRQDPGLGLRLIYFSYDVKMKEKGDIPEGYSVSREKKERFSLILESASTNQTSMYLCASSPPTVAKNIQYFGAGTRLSVL.

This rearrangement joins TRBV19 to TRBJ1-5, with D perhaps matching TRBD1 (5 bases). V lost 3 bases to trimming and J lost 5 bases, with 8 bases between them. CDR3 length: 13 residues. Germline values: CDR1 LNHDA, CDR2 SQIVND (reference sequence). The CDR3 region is CASSIRVYQPQHF. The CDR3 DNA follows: TGTGCCAGTAGTATCAGGGTTTATCAGCCCCAGCATTTT.

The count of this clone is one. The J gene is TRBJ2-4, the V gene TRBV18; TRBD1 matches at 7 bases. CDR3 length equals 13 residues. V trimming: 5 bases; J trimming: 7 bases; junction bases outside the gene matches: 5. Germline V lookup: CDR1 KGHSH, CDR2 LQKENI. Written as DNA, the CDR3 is TGTGCCAGCTCAGAGGGACAGAACAACATTCAGTACTTC. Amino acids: CASSEGQNNIQYF.

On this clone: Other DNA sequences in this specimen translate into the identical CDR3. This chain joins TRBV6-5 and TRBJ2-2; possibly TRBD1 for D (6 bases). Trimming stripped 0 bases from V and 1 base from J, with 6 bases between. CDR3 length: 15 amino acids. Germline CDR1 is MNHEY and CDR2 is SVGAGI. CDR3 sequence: CASSYSGGNTGELFF. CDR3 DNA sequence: TGTGCCAGCAGTTACTCAGGGGGGAACACCGGGGAGCTGTTTTTT.

The CDR3 protein is CTSSLLPLKTQYF. The CDR3 bases are TGCACCAGCAGCCTACTACCACTGAAGACCCAGTACTTC. The V call is TRBV1, the J call TRBJ2-5; the table's D call, TRBD2, was not checked against the DNA. TRBV1 is classified as a pseudogene. This CDR3 has 13 amino acids.

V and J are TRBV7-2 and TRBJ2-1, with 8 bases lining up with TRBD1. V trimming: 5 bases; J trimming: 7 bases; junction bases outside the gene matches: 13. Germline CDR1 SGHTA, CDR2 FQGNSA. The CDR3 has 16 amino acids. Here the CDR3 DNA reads TGTGCCAGCAGCGGCCCGGGGCAGGGGGCTCGGAATGAGCAGTTCTTC. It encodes CASSGPGQGARNEQFF.